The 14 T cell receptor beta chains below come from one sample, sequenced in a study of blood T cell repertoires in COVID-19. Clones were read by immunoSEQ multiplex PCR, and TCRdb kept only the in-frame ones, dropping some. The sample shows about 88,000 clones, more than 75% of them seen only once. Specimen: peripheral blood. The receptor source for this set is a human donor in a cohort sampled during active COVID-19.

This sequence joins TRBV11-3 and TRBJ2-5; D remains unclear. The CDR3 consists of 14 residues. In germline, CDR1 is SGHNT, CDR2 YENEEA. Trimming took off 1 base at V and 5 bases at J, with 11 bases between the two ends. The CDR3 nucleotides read TGTGCCAGCAGCTTAGTAGGCGGATCCGAGACCCAGTACTTC. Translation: CASSLVGGSETQYF.

This CDR3 is CASSRGKGAEVSSYEQYF. DNA for the CDR3: TGTGCCAGCAGCCGCGGGAAGGGGGCGGAGGTGAGCTCCTACGAGCAGTACTTC. The rearrangement joins TRBV9 to TRBJ2-7, with D tentatively TRBD1 (7 bases). Trimming took off 4 bases at V and 0 bases at J, with 23 bases between the two ends. Germline-derived CDR1 and CDR2 are SGDLS and YYNGEE. The CDR3 is made up of 18 amino acids.

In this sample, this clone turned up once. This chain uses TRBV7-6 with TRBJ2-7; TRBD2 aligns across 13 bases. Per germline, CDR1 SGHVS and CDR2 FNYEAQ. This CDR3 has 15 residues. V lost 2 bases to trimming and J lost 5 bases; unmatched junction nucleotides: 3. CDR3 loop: CASSLSGLAGDEQYF. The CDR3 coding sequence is TGTGCCAGCAGCTTAAGTGGACTAGCGGGAGACGAGCAGTACTTC. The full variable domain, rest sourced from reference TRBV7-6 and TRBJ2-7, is GAGVSQSPRYKVTKRGQDVALRCDPISGHVSLYWYRQALGQGPEFLTYFNYEAQQDKSGLPNDRFSAERPEGSISTLTIQRTEQRDSAMYRCASSLSGLAGDEQYFGPGTRLTVT.

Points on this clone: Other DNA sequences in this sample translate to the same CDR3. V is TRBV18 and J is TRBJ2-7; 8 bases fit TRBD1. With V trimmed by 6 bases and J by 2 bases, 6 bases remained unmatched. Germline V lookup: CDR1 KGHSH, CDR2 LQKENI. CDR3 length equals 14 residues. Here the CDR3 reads CASSPGQGPYEQYF. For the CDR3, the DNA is TGTGCCAGCTCCCCTGGACAGGGACCCTACGAGCAGTACTTC.

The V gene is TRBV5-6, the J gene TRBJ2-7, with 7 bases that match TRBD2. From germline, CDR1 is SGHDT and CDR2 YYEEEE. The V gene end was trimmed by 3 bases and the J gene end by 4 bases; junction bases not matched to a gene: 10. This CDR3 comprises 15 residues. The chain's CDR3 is CASSSLLAGVYEQYF. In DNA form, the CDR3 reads TGTGCCAGCAGCTCCCTCCTCGCGGGAGTTTACGAGCAGTACTTC.

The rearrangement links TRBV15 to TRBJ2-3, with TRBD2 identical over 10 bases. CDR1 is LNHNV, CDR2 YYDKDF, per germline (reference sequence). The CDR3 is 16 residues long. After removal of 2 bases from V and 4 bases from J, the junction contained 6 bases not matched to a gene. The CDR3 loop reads CATSRSSGGVPDTQYF. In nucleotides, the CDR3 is TGTGCCACCAGCAGATCAAGCGGGGGGGTTCCAGATACGCAGTATTTT.

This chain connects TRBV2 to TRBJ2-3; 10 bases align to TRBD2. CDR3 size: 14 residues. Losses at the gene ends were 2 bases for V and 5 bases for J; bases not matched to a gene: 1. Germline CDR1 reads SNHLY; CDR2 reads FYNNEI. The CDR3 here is CASSERLAGDTQYF. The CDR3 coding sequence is TGTGCCAGCAGTGAACGACTAGCGGGAGATACGCAGTATTTT.

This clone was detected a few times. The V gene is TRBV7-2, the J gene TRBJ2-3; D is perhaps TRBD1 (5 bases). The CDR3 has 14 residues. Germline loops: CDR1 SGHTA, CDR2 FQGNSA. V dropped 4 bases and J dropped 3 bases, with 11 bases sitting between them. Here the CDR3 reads CASSSQARTDTQYF. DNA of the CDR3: TGTGCCAGCAGCTCACAGGCCAGAACAGATACGCAGTATTTT.

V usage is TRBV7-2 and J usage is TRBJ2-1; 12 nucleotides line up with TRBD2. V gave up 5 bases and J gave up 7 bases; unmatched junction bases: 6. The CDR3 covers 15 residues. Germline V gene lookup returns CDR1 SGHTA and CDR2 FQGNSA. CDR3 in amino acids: CASSTSSGGANEQFF. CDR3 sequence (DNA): TGTGCCAGCAGCACCTCTAGCGGGGGGGCGAATGAGCAGTTCTTC.

The DNA for the CDR3 is TGTGCCACCAGTGATTCCGGGACAGGGGGTGGCGAGCAGTACTTC. It specifies CATSDSGTGGGEQYF. The chain is built from TRBV24-1 and TRBJ2-7, with TRBD1 identical over 11 bases. Germline V gives CDR1 KGHDR, CDR2 SFDVKD. This CDR3 spans 15 amino acids. V shed 2 bases and J 6 bases; nucleotides not matched to a gene: 5.

The CDR3 region is CASTPRGTSGRGETQYF. The DNA for the CDR3 is TGTGCCAGCACCCCCCGGGGGACTAGCGGGAGAGGAGAGACCCAGTACTTC. The chain carries TRBV6-2 or TRBV6-3 and TRBJ2-5; TRBD2 agrees at 14 bases. The CDR3 has 17 amino acids. Germline V gives CDR1 MNHEY, CDR2 SVGEGT. Germline trimming cut 7 bases from V and 4 bases from J; bases unmatched to any gene: 11.

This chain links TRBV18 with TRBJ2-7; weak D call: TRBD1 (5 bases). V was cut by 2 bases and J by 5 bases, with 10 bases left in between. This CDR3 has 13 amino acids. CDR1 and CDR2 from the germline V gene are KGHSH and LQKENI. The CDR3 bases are TGTGCCAGCTCACCAGGGCAGGGTGACGAGCAGTACTTC. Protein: CASSPGQGDEQYF.

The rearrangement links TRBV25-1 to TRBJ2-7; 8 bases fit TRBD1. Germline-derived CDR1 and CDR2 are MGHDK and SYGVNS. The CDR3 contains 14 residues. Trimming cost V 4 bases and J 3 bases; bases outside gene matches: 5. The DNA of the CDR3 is TGTGCCAGCAGTGGGAGGACAGGGAGCTACGAGCAGTACTTC. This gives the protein CASSGRTGSYEQYF.

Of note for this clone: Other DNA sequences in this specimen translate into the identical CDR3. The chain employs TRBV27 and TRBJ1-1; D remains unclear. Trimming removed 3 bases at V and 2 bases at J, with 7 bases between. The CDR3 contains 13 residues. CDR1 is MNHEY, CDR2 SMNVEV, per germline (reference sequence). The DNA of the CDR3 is TGTGCCAGCAGTTTCTCTGGCAACACTGAAGCTTTCTTT. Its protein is CASSFSGNTEAFF.